Presented here are 13 T cell receptor beta chains from one specimen sequenced in a study of T cell clones after liver transplantation (dated by TCRdb to the late 2010s). Receptor amplification or capture employed the immunoSEQ multiplex PCR assay. TCRdb retrieved this table from immuneACCESS and kept in-frame rearrangements only. Not all clones are present; in checked studies, unresolved V genes account for under half, and no reason is known for the remainder. The sample table shows about 75,000 clones, and approximately 80% are seen once. The ten largest clones add up to 2.1% of the sample. Sequencing used CD4+ T cells from blood, obtained roughly 50 months after liver transplant. Receptors originate from a human patient who received a liver transplant. Post transplant, some T cells may arise from the graft donor.

This chain joins TRBV19 and TRBJ2-3, with no clear D. The CDR3 sequence is 13 residues long. The V gene lost 3 bases and the J gene lost 1 base, with 5 bases spanning the gap. In germline, CDR1 is LNHDA, CDR2 SQIVND (reference sequence). This chain's CDR3 is CASSIGGTDTQYF. CDR3 sequence (DNA): TGTGCCAGTAGTATCGGAGGCACAGATACGCAGTATTTT. The whole variable domain, remainder taken from reference TRBV19 and TRBJ2-3, is DGGITQSPKYLFRKEGQNVTLSCEQNLNHDAMYWYRQDPGQGLRLIYYSQIVNDFQKGDIAEGYSVSREKKESFPLTVTSAQKNPTAFYLCASSIGGTDTQYFGPGTRLTVL.

The chain employs TRBV4-3 and TRBJ1-2; weak D call: TRBD1 (5 bases). The CDR3 covers 14 residues. Deletions cut 4 bases from V and 1 base from J, with 10 bases between. CDR1 and CDR2 (germline): LGHNA, YSLEER. CDR3 in DNA: TGCGCCAGCAGCCCTTCTGGGGGTAACTATGGCTACACCTTC. It codes for CASSPSGGNYGYTF.

This chain joins TRBV7-2 and TRBJ2-3; 7 bases map to TRBD1. V was clipped by 6 bases and J by 1 base; unmatched bases: 4. The CDR3 sequence is 14 residues long. The germline V gene has CDR1 SGHTA and CDR2 FQGNSA. This chain's CDR3 is CASSRGQGTDTQYF. The CDR3 DNA reads as TGTGCCAGCAGTCGAGGACAGGGCACAGATACGCAGTATTTT. Looking up the rest from reference TRBV7-2 and TRBJ2-3 gives the full variable domain: GAGVSQSPSNKVTEKGKDVELRCDPISGHTALYWYRQSLGQGLEFLIYFQGNSAPDKSGLPSDRFSAERTGGSVSTLTIQRTQQEDSAVYLCASSRGQGTDTQYFGPGTRLTVL.

This chain uses TRBV5-1 with TRBJ2-2, with D perhaps matching TRBD1 or TRBD2 (5 bases each). V lost 4 bases to trimming and J lost 0 bases, with 16 bases between them. The CDR3 has 17 amino acids. The germline gives CDR1 SGHRS, CDR2 YFSETQ. The CDR3 reads CASSIGANSANTGELFF. The DNA for the CDR3 is TGCGCCAGCAGCATCGGGGCAAACTCCGCGAACACCGGGGAGCTGTTTTTT.

J is TRBJ2-4 and V is TRBV19, with 8 bases aligning to TRBD2. The CDR3 has 15 amino acids. Germline loops: CDR1 LNHDA, CDR2 SQIVND (reference sequence). Losses at the gene ends were 7 bases for V and 8 bases for J; bases not matched to a gene: 13. The CDR3 here is CASNNLAGTDDIQYF. The DNA for the CDR3 is TGTGCCAGTAATAACCTAGCGGGCACCGATGACATTCAGTACTTC.

This chain links TRBV10-3 with TRBJ1-5; D gene unclear. The germline gives CDR1 ENHRY, CDR2 SYGVKD. The CDR3 spans 13 residues. Trimming left V 4 bases short and J 4 bases short, with 8 bases between. The CDR3 sequence is CAISVEGNQPQHF. CDR3 DNA sequence: TGTGCCATCAGTGTTGAGGGAAATCAGCCCCAGCATTTT.

The chain recombines TRBV7-3 with TRBJ2-3; 9 bases map to TRBD2. J gave up 4 bases and V 5 bases, and 4 bases lay outside the gene matches. In germline, CDR1 is SGHTA, CDR2 FQGTGA. The CDR3 loop spans 14 amino acids. CDR3 sequence (DNA): TGTGCCAGCAGCCGGGGACTAGCTCCAGATACGCAGTATTTT. Translating it yields CASSRGLAPDTQYF.

The DNA of the CDR3 is TGTGCCAGCAGTTCCTCAGGGATACCGCCCTACGAGCAGTACTTC. Amino acids: CASSSSGIPPYEQYF. The chain combines TRBV28 with TRBJ2-7; a weak D match, TRBD1 (5 bases). The CDR3 contains 15 residues. V was trimmed by 4 bases and J by 2 bases, leaving 15 bases between them. CDR1 and CDR2 from the germline V gene are MDHEN and SYDVKM.

This clone has only one observation. The rearrangement uses TRBV27 and TRBJ1-2; TRBD1 matches at 7 bases. The CDR3 is 13 residues long. Trimming took 3 bases from V and 6 from J; bases not matched to a gene: 4. CDR1 MNHEY and CDR2 SMNVEV come from the germline V gene (reference sequence). CDR3 protein: CASSFSDRDGYTF. The CDR3 nucleotides are TGTGCCAGCAGTTTTTCCGACAGGGATGGCTACACCTTC.

This chain's CDR3 is CASSTESEAFF. As DNA, the CDR3 is TGTGCCAGCAGCACCGAGTCTGAAGCTTTCTTT. The chain carries TRBV6-5 and TRBJ1-1; D ambiguous. V was trimmed by 6 bases and J by 6 bases, leaving 8 bases between them. The germline gives CDR1 MNHEY, CDR2 SVGAGI. The CDR3 runs 11 residues.

The rearrangement links TRBV14 to TRBJ1-1, with no clear D. The germline gives CDR1 SGHDN, CDR2 FVKESK. The CDR3 length is 15 residues. Trimming cost V 0 bases and J 3 bases, with 11 bases left between them. The CDR3, as DNA: TGTGCCAGCAGCCAAGATTATTCAGGTTACACTGAAGCTTTCTTT. Amino acid sequence: CASSQDYSGYTEAFF.

This clone was recorded only once. The CDR3 DNA reads TGTGCCACCACGGTGGGAGGGCCGACCTACAATGAGCAGTTCTTC. Translation gives CATTVGGPTYNEQFF. V and J are TRBV19 and TRBJ2-1; 7 bases are shared with TRBD2. Losses at the gene ends were 10 bases for V and 2 bases for J; bases not matched to a gene: 11. CDR3 length: 15 residues. The germline CDR1 and CDR2 sequences are LNHDA and SQIVND (reference sequence). Variable domain in full (rest from reference TRBV19 and TRBJ2-1): DGGITQSPKYLFRKEGQNVTLSCEQNLNHDAMYWYRQDPGQGLRLIYYSQIVNDFQKGDIAEGYSVSREKKESFPLTVTSAQKNPTAFYLCATTVGGPTYNEQFFGPGTRLTVL.

The rearrangement links TRBV15 to TRBJ1-2; possibly TRBD1 for D (5 bases). Trimming removed 4 bases from V and 4 bases from J, with 10 bases in between. Looked up from germline, CDR1 is LNHNV and CDR2 is YYDKDF (reference sequence). The CDR3 has 13 residues. The CDR3 DNA follows: TGTGCCACCAGCAAAGACAGCCTCTATGGCTACACCTTC. Its translation is CATSKDSLYGYTF.